This T cell receptor beta chain comes out of a study of T cells in Graves' hyperthyroidism and ophthalmopathy. This clonotype was counted ten times or more. The target antigen is unknown. V was shortened by 3 bases and J by 4 bases, with 10 bases between the two germline ends. Germline CDR1 is SQVTM and CDR2 is ANQGSEA. The CDR3 has 12 residues. Study-level results: The model identified upcoming ophthalmopathy a median around 7.1 months ahead of onset.

RNA transcripts gave rise to amplified TCR beta CDR3 regions. When the TCR CDR3 underwent first-round RT-PCR, the HTBI primer set was used. TCRdb redid the calling of the multiplex PCR reads with MiXCR, one entry per CDR3 protein. This sample has 460,000 or so distinct CDR3 sequences, with over 13% found just once. The TCR was taken from a woman younger than 35 with Graves' hyperthyroidism. Sequenced: blood. V usage is TRBV29-1 and J usage is TRBJ2-7; perhaps TRBD1 as D (6 bases). Here the CDR3 reads CSVENRAYEQYF. CDR3 nucleotide sequence: TGCAGCGTTGAGAACAGGGCGTACGAGCAGTACTTC.